At least ten counts were recorded for the clone carrying this T cell receptor beta chain. iRepertoire HTBI primers and Arm-PCR of CDR3 regions built TCR beta libraries. TCRdb redid the calling of the multiplex PCR reads with MiXCR, one entry per CDR3 protein. The sample shows about 620,000 distinct CDR3 sequences, approximately 15% of them seen only once. The time point was: newly diagnosed GD, antithyroid drugs for less than 3 months. Preparation of the TCR library used RNA extracted from PBMCs. This sample is drawn from a study of regulatory T cells in long-lasting Graves disease. Germline V gives CDR1 MNHGY, CDR2 SVAAGI. The CDR3 sequence is 15 residues long. The V end was cut by 3 bases, the J end by 3 bases, with 12 bases between. The same specimen was also included in a second study, on T cells in Graves' hyperthyroidism and ophthalmopathy. As that report states: Uncontrolled infections, other autoimmune diseases, pregnancy or lactation led to exclusion of patients. HTBI primers drove first-round RT-PCR of the TCR CDR3. Blood samples included most of the expanded thyroid clonotypes exceeding 0.001.

The chain links TRBV6-9 to TRBJ1-5; D possibly corresponds to TRBD1 (5 bases). The TCR sequence derives from a woman aged 25 to 39 with Graves disease. The material sequenced was peripheral blood mononuclear cells (PBMCs), taken at new diagnosis, from a patient treated with antithyroid drugs. The CDR3 region has the DNA TGTGCCAGCAGTTACCGTACAGGCCTCAATCAGCCCCAGCATTTT. Translating it yields CASSYRTGLNQPQHF.